These 29 T cell receptor beta chains were all obtained from the same sample, sequenced in a study of beta chain features in type 1 diabetes. TCRB transcripts that were expressed got sequenced, as all of the isolated RNA had been reverse transcribed. The data were produced by immunoSEQ multiplex PCR, yet TCRdb's version contains in-frame clones alone and is incomplete. The table shows hundreds of thousands of clones, with about 14% occurring only once. The sample comprised naive CD4+ T cells from blood. The receptors stem from a man aged 25 to 40 in good health.

The chain recombines TRBV5-1 with TRBJ2-3; D is unclear. V lost 4 bases to trimming and J lost 0 bases, with 18 bases between them. Per the germline V gene, CDR1 is SGHRS and CDR2 is YFSETQ. The CDR3 consists of 17 residues. The CDR3 bases are TGCGCCAGCAGCCCTCGACCCTCGGCCGCGAGCACAGATACGCAGTATTTT. This encodes CASSPRPSAASTDTQYF.

V gene TRBV9 combines with J gene TRBJ1-2; TRBD1 agrees at 7 bases. V was clipped by 1 base and J by 2 bases; unmatched bases: 8. Germline assignment: CDR1 SGDLS and CDR2 YYNGEE. The CDR3 totals 16 residues. The CDR3 spells CASSVRLATGNYGYTF. CDR3 bases: TGTGCCAGCAGCGTACGATTGGCGACAGGGAACTATGGCTACACCTTC. Using reference TRBV9 and TRBJ1-2 for the parts outside the CDR3, the full variable domain is DSGVTQTPKHLITATGQRVTLRCSPRSGDLSVYWYQQSLDQGLQFLIQYYNGEERAKGNILERFSAQQFPDLHSELNLSSLELGDSALYFCASSVRLATGNYGYTFGSGTRLTVV.

V and J are TRBV9 and TRBJ1-2, with 7 bases aligning to TRBD1. The CDR3 totals 13 residues. With V trimmed by 4 bases and J by 4 bases, 4 bases remained unmatched. Germline values: CDR1 SGDLS, CDR2 YYNGEE. The CDR3: CASSPGQPYGYTF. CDR3 nucleotide sequence: TGTGCCAGCAGCCCGGGACAGCCCTATGGCTACACCTTC.

This clone was counted only a few times. J is TRBJ2-7 and V is TRBV7-2; weak D call: TRBD2 (6 bases). The CDR3 is 13 residues long. Germline loops: CDR1 SGHTA, CDR2 FQGNSA. V shed 5 bases and J shed 3 bases, with 11 bases lying between them. CDR3: CASSRGWNYEQYF. The CDR3 DNA reads as TGTGCCAGCAGCCGGGGGTGGAACTACGAGCAGTACTTC. The variable domain in full, with the rest retrieved from reference TRBV7-2 and TRBJ2-7, is GAGVSQSPSNKVTEKGKDVELRCDPISGHTALYWYRQSLGQGLEFLIYFQGNSAPDKSGLPSDRFSAERTGGSVSTLTIQRTQQEDSAVYLCASSRGWNYEQYFGPGTRLTVT.

The chain carries TRBV2 and TRBJ2-5; possible D gene TRBD1, 6 bases. V dropped 7 bases and J dropped 5 bases, with 14 bases sitting between them. This CDR3 has 13 residues. Per the germline V gene, CDR1 is SNHLY and CDR2 is FYNNEI. The CDR3 DNA sequence: TGTGCCAGCAAGGGGGACCTTTGGGAGACCCAGTACTTC. As protein: CASKGDLWETQYF.

There are a few counts of this clone. The chain couples TRBV7-2 to TRBJ1-4; no reliable D call. The germline V and J ends were trimmed by 5 bases and 2 bases, with 12 bases remaining between them. The CDR3 covers 15 residues. Germline V lookup: CDR1 SGHTA, CDR2 FQGNSA. The CDR3 here is CASSINLVTNEKLFF. The DNA of the CDR3 is TGTGCCAGCAGCATTAATCTCGTGACTAATGAAAAACTGTTTTTT.

V is TRBV7-9 and J is TRBJ2-6; tentatively, D is TRBD1 (6 bases). V dropped 4 bases and J dropped 2 bases, with 9 bases sitting between them. The CDR3 covers 15 residues. Germline CDR1 reads SEHNR; CDR2 reads FQNEAQ (reference sequence). CDR3 in amino acids: CASSSPGAGANVLTF. The CDR3 DNA follows: TGTGCCAGCAGCTCACCAGGGGCTGGGGCCAACGTCCTGACTTTC. Combining the CDR3 with reference TRBV7-9 and TRBJ2-6 gives the whole variable domain DTGVSQNPRHKITKRGQNVTFRCDPISEHNRLYWYRQTLGQGPEFLTYFQNEAQLEKSRLLSDRFSAERPKGSFSTLEIQRTEQGDSAMYLCASSSPGAGANVLTFGAGSRLTVL.

The J gene is TRBJ2-5, the V gene TRBV7-8, with TRBD1 matching 10 bases. The J segment lost 5 bases and the V segment lost 5 bases, leaving 11 bases of the junction unmatched. This CDR3 has 16 residues. CDR1 and CDR2 from the germline V gene are SGHVS and FQNEAQ. The CDR3 DNA is TGTGCCAGCAGCCCTCAGACAGGGGGCCTGGTGGAGACCCAGTACTTC. This translates into CASSPQTGGLVETQYF.

The chain combines TRBV4-1 with TRBJ2-3; D assignment may be TRBD1 or TRBD2 (5 bases each). Germline CDR1 and CDR2: MGHRA and YSYEKL. With 4 bases removed from V and 4 bases from J, the gap between germline ends came to 12 bases. This CDR3 is built from 14 residues. The CDR3 region is CASSRGFSPDTQYF. CDR3 nucleotides: TGCGCCAGCAGCCGGGGGTTCAGCCCAGATACGCAGTATTTT.

This rearrangement joins TRBV5-8 to TRBJ1-2; D is undetermined. The CDR3 loop spans 12 amino acids. Looked up from germline, CDR1 is SGHTS and CDR2 is YDEGEE. V was cut by 4 bases and J by 4 bases, with 8 bases left in between. Here the CDR3 reads CASSLRAYGYTF. DNA for the CDR3: TGTGCCAGCAGCCTGAGGGCCTATGGCTACACCTTC.

The chain uses TRBV7-2 and TRBJ1-3; D possibly corresponds to TRBD1 (5 bases). The CDR3 has 15 residues. Trimming removed 5 bases from V and 0 bases from J, with 11 bases in between. The V gene's germline CDR1 is SGHTA and CDR2 FQGNSA. CDR3 residues: CASSPGAGSGNTIYF. In DNA form, the CDR3 reads TGTGCCAGCAGCCCCGGGGCAGGCTCTGGAAACACCATATATTTT.

This rearrangement joins TRBV10-3 to TRBJ1-1; 7 nucleotides align to TRBD1. Germline V gene sequence: CDR1 ENHRY, CDR2 SYGVKD. The ends lost 6 bases at V and 1 base at J; junction bases unmatched: 8. CDR3 length: 15 amino acids. As DNA, the CDR3 is TGTGCCATCAGAGCCGGGGGACAGCCGAACACTGAAGCTTTCTTT. Translating gives CAIRAGGQPNTEAFF.

This clone was counted a few times. V usage is TRBV13 and J usage is TRBJ1-2; 7 bases agree with TRBD1. Germline values: CDR1 PRHDT, CDR2 FYEKMQ (reference sequence). The length of the CDR3 is 14 residues. The junction had 4 bases not matched to a gene; V was cut back by 5 bases and J by 1 base. This CDR3 reads CASSPGQYNYGYTF. The CDR3 nucleotides read TGTGCCAGCAGCCCGGGACAGTATAACTATGGCTACACCTTC.

The chain combines TRBV19 with TRBJ2-1, with D possibly matching TRBD2 (6 bases). The CDR3 extends over 14 amino acids. Germline CDR1 reads LNHDA; CDR2 reads SQIVND (reference sequence). V was trimmed by 4 bases and J by 7 bases, leaving 14 bases between them. The CDR3 loop is CASSTRDGQNEQFF. CDR3 sequence (DNA): TGTGCCAGTAGTACGCGGGACGGCCAGAATGAGCAGTTCTTC.

The chain combines TRBV10-1 with TRBJ2-2, with 9 bases matching TRBD1. The CDR3 consists of 13 residues. V shed 4 bases and J 6 bases; nucleotides not matched to a gene: 0. The V gene's germline CDR1 is WNHNN and CDR2 SYGVQD (reference sequence). The CDR3 DNA is TGCGCCAGCAGTGGACAGGGGGCCGGGGAGCTGTTTTTT. As protein: CASSGQGAGELFF.

The chain has TRBV6-5 and TRBJ1-6; D possibly corresponds to TRBD1 (5 bases). The CDR3 runs 15 residues. The germline CDR1 and CDR2 sequences are MNHEY and SVGAGI. Deletions cut 0 bases from V and 11 bases from J, with 14 bases between. CDR3 residues: CASSYSSPRGAPLHF. The DNA for the CDR3 is TGTGCCAGCAGTTACTCCTCCCCCAGAGGGGCACCCCTCCACTTT.

This clone was counted a single time. This chain uses TRBV5-4 with TRBJ2-4; D assignment may be TRBD1 or TRBD2 (5 bases each). V lost 4 bases, J lost 8 bases, and 13 bases lay in between. The CDR3 contains 13 residues. Looked up from germline, CDR1 is SGHNT and CDR2 is YYREEE (reference sequence). The DNA of the CDR3 is TGTGCCAGCAGCGAGGGACGCGCGGACATTCAGTACTTC. It specifies CASSEGRADIQYF.

V is TRBV7-9 and J is TRBJ1-4; D might be TRBD1 (5 bases). Trimming took 3 bases from V and 0 from J, leaving 5 bases between them. The germline CDR1 and CDR2 sequences are SEHNR and FQNEAQ (reference sequence). The CDR3 length is 14 residues. CDR3: CASSFRATNEKLFF. The CDR3 DNA reads as TGTGCCAGCAGCTTCAGGGCAACTAATGAAAAACTGTTTTTT.

In this sample, this clone turned up a few times. The chain combines TRBV7-8 with TRBJ2-7, with D unclear. Between the trimmed V and J ends, which lost 0 bases and 3 bases, there was a span of 6 bases. Germline lookup yields CDR1 SGHVS and CDR2 FQNEAQ. This CDR3 spans 13 amino acids. The CDR3 DNA reads as TGTGCCAGCAGCTTAGCGCTGGACTACGAGCAGTACGTC. It codes for CASSLALDYEQYV.

This clone turned up a few times. This CDR3 reads CSAPLSGQAFF. CDR3 coding DNA: TGCAGTGCCCCTCTCTCAGGGCAAGCTTTCTTT. This rearrangement joins TRBV20-1 to TRBJ1-1; tentatively, D is TRBD1 (5 bases). CDR3 length equals 11 residues. The V end lost 6 bases, the J end lost 9 bases, and 14 bases lay between the germline ends. Germline loops: CDR1 DFQATT, CDR2 SNEGSKA (reference sequence).

The chain has TRBV29-1 and TRBJ1-2, with a weak D call TRBD1 (6 bases). Germline CDR1 is SQVTM and CDR2 is ANQGSEA. The CDR3 consists of 15 residues. V lost 5 bases to trimming and J lost 0 bases, with 16 bases between them. The CDR3 coding sequence is TGCAGCGTTTCGGACAGCTCAACTTCTAACTATGGCTACACCTTC. This sequence encodes CSVSDSSTSNYGYTF.

The chain has TRBV15 and TRBJ1-2; D gene uncertain. Germline CDR1 is LNHNV and CDR2 is YYDKDF (reference sequence). The length of the CDR3 is 14 residues. The V and J ends lost 0 bases and 4 bases respectively, with 9 bases between them. The CDR3 coding sequence is TGTGCCACCAGCAGAGATCCGGGAGGCTATGGCTACACCTTC. The encoded protein is CATSRDPGGYGYTF.

This clone came up many times. The rearrangement links TRBV30 to TRBJ2-1; TRBD2 aligns across 12 bases. Germline lookup yields CDR1 GTSNPN and CDR2 SVGIG (reference sequence). J was trimmed by 4 bases and V by 5 bases; bases with no gene match: 6. The CDR3 consists of 15 residues. CDR3 sequence reads: CAWGGGTSGYNEQFF. The CDR3 DNA reads TGTGCCTGGGGCGGCGGGACTAGCGGGTACAATGAGCAGTTCTTC.

V gene TRBV4-1 combines with J gene TRBJ1-5; D unclear. V was pared by 0 bases and J by 0 bases, with 18 bases between. Germline CDR1 is MGHRA and CDR2 is YSYEKL. The CDR3 extends over 19 amino acids. The CDR3 DNA follows: TGCGCCAGCAGCCAAGAAAGGCCGCGGACGGTAAATAGCAATCAGCCCCAGCATTTT. Translation: CASSQERPRTVNSNQPQHF.

This clone has only a few counts. This sequence joins TRBV4-3 and TRBJ2-1; TRBD2 agrees at 15 bases. Per the germline V gene, CDR1 is LGHNA and CDR2 is YSLEER. V shed 0 bases, J shed 5 bases, and the junction held 11 bases outside the gene matches. This CDR3 spans 20 amino acids. The CDR3 DNA follows: TGCGCCAGCAGCCAAGATACTGGACTGGGACTAGCGGGAGGTGACAATGAGCAGTTCTTC. This codes for CASSQDTGLGLAGGDNEQFF.

The V call is TRBV30, the J call TRBJ2-1; 7 bases line up with TRBD1. J gave up 4 bases and V 5 bases, and 2 bases lay outside the gene matches. CDR1 and CDR2 from the germline V gene are GTSNPN and SVGIG (reference sequence). The CDR3 spans 12 residues. DNA for the CDR3: TGTGCCTGGGGGACAGCATACAATGAGCAGTTCTTC. It translates to CAWGTAYNEQFF.

About this clone: The sample carries other DNA sequences with the same CDR3. The CDR3 sequence: CASRRQGNQPQHF. CDR3 sequence (DNA): TGTGCCAGCAGGCGACAGGGCAATCAGCCCCAGCATTTT. This chain connects TRBV6-5 to TRBJ1-5; D is perhaps TRBD1 (6 bases). The CDR3 is 13 amino acids. V lost 6 bases, J lost 2 bases, and 8 bases lay in between. Per germline, CDR1 MNHEY and CDR2 SVGAGI.

This clone has at least ten counts. This chain joins TRBV30 and TRBJ1-2; the D is unclear. The CDR3 has 16 residues. Germline loops: CDR1 GTSNPN, CDR2 SVGIG (reference sequence). V gave up 0 bases and J gave up 5 bases, with 19 bases separating them. CDR3 DNA sequence: TGTGCCTGGAGTGTACGTCAACGACGGCTACCTTATGGCTACACCTTC. The encoded protein is CAWSVRQRRLPYGYTF.

This clone was observed a handful of times. CDR3: CASSVLSLPNIQYF. The CDR3 coding sequence is TGTGCCAGCAGCGTGCTCTCTCTTCCAAACATTCAGTACTTC. This chain uses TRBV9 with TRBJ2-4, with D unresolved. V lost 2 bases and J lost 6, with 12 bases in between. Germline V gene lookup returns CDR1 SGDLS and CDR2 YYNGEE. This CDR3 is 14 amino acids long.